The T cell receptor (beta chain) described here comes from a study of patients and donors after allogeneic stem cell transplantation. The V end lost 0 bases, the J end lost 9 bases, and 5 bases lay between the germline ends. CDR3 length: 11 amino acids. Germline CDR1 DFQATT, CDR2 SNEGSKA (reference sequence). MiXCR was run by TCRdb on the RT-PCR reads, yielding one entry per CDR3 protein. The sample holds 200,000 to 250,000 distinct CDR3 sequences; around 14% are singletons and the top ten take 11%. Sequencing was performed on blood, either unsorted or a sorted T cell fraction (not recorded which). This chain joins TRBV20-1 and TRBJ2-2; D not certain. The clonotype comes from a human donor who was either an allogeneic HSCT recipient or a stem cell or donor lymphocyte infusion donor (not recorded which). It is not recorded whose cells these are; they may come from a transplant donor. The CDR3 loop reads CSARDLRELFF. As DNA, the CDR3 is TGCAGTGCTAGAGATCTGAGGGAGCTGTTTTTT.